This T cell receptor beta chain was recovered during a study of blood T cell repertoires in COVID-19. Study summary: PBMCs, B-cell-depleted T cells, or T cells were the source of the cDNA or gDNA that made up the material.

Looked up from germline, CDR1 is KGHSH and CDR2 is LQKENI. Trimming cost V 3 bases and J 0 bases, with 8 bases left between them. The CDR3 contains 14 residues. Repertoires were generated with immunoSEQ multiplex PCR, while TCRdb's copy carries only in-frame clones and drops some. The sample has 130,000 or so clones, 70% to 90% seen once; the top ten hold approximately 2%. Sequenced input: peripheral blood. The genes are TRBV18 and TRBJ1-1; D is possibly TRBD1 (5 bases). The clonotype was recovered from a man between 65 and 80 years old with active COVID-19. The CDR3 is CASSPGRVNTEAFF. As DNA, the CDR3 is TGTGCCAGCTCACCGGGCAGGGTGAACACTGAAGCTTTCTTT.